Following are 25 T cell receptor beta chains from one sample sequenced in a study of control samples from healthy donors and cancer patients. Data came from immunoSEQ multiplex PCR; TCRdb stores just in-frame clones and leaves some out. Here the sample spans roughly 130,000 clones, about 92% being singletons. The sequenced material came from PBMCs. The receptors were sampled from a man over 45 with head and neck cancer.

The chain employs TRBV30 and TRBJ2-5; 9 nucleotides align to TRBD2. The CDR3 is 16 residues long. Germline V CDR1 and CDR2: GTSNPN, SVGIG (reference sequence). V shed 3 bases and J 4 bases; nucleotides not matched to a gene: 12. This CDR3 reads CAWRGWASGERETQYF. CDR3 sequence (DNA): TGTGCCTGGAGGGGCTGGGCTAGCGGGGAAAGAGAGACCCAGTACTTC.

The rearrangement joins TRBV27 to TRBJ1-1; D call uncertain. CDR1 and CDR2 (germline): MNHEY, SMNVEV (reference sequence). V was shortened by 5 bases and J by 1 base, with 8 bases between the two germline ends. The CDR3 runs 13 residues. CDR3 nucleotides: TGTGCCAGCAGTCCAAGACAGAACACTGAAGCTTTCTTT. Amino acids: CASSPRQNTEAFF.

J is TRBJ2-2 and V is TRBV5-6; perhaps TRBD2 as D (6 bases). CDR3 length: 14 residues. Germline V gene sequence: CDR1 SGHDT, CDR2 YYEEEE. Trimming shortened V by 4 bases and J by 8 bases, and 15 bases separated the two germline ends. In nucleotides, the CDR3 is TGTGCCAGCAGCGTGGGACTTGCAGTGGGGGAGCTGTTTTTT. Residues: CASSVGLAVGELFF.

This clone was found a few times. The junction and the germline gene differ at one end; a read error may be behind it. This sequence joins TRBV5-5 and TRBJ2-1; possibly TRBD1 or TRBD2 for D (5 bases each). Germline V gene sequence: CDR1 SGHKS, CDR2 YYEKEE (reference sequence). CDR3 length: 17 amino acids. As DNA, the CDR3 is TGTGCCAGCAACTTGGGAGCTTCGAGCAAGGGGAACAATGAGCAGTTCTTC. Amino acid sequence: CASNLGASSKGNNEQFF.

The chain has TRBV18 and TRBJ2-7, with no clear D. The CDR3 loop spans 12 amino acids. V was clipped by 2 bases and J by 5 bases, with 7 bases between them. Germline values: CDR1 KGHSH, CDR2 LQKENI. CDR3 sequence: CASSPVVDEQYF. As DNA, the CDR3 is TGTGCCAGCTCACCAGTTGTGGACGAGCAGTACTTC. The full variable domain, completed using reference TRBV18 and TRBJ2-7, is NAGVMQNPRHLVRRRGQEARLRCSPMKGHSHVYWYRQLPEEGLKFMVYLQKENIIDESGMPKERFSAEFPKEGPSILRIQQVVRGDSAAYFCASSPVVDEQYFGPGTRLTVT.

This chain joins TRBV6-5 and TRBJ2-7; D may be TRBD1 (6 bases). Germline values: CDR1 MNHEY, CDR2 SVGAGI. V was shortened by 5 bases and J by 7 bases, with 18 bases between the two germline ends. The CDR3 runs 14 residues. The CDR3 coding sequence is TGTGCCAGCAGTCGGGCAGGGGTCTTTGAGGAGCAGTACTTC. It codes for CASSRAGVFEEQYF.

This clone was counted a single time. The chain recombines TRBV9 with TRBJ1-4; D may be TRBD1 (6 bases). Trimming cost V 0 bases and J 8 bases, with 11 bases left between them. This CDR3 has 14 residues. Germline CDR1 is SGDLS and CDR2 is YYNGEE. CDR3 coding DNA: TGTGCCAGCAGCGTAGGCAGGGGAGGAGAAAAACTGTTTTTT. This encodes CASSVGRGGEKLFF.

The chain joins TRBV16 to TRBJ1-1; 7 bases line up with TRBD1. The V and J ends lost 3 bases and 1 base, in that order; junction bases with no gene match: 14. The germline V gene has CDR1 KGHSY and CDR2 FQNENV. The CDR3 consists of 18 residues. CDR3: CASSQPTRQQGENTEAFF. Written as DNA, the CDR3 is TGTGCCAGCAGCCAGCCTACGAGACAGCAGGGGGAGAACACTGAAGCTTTCTTT.

The chain uses TRBV19 and TRBJ2-3, with D perhaps assigned TRBD1 or TRBD2 (5 bases each). The V gene's germline CDR1 is LNHDA and CDR2 SQIVND (reference sequence). This CDR3 spans 15 amino acids. The V end lost 0 bases, the J end lost 8 bases, and 15 bases lay between the germline ends. For the CDR3, the DNA is TGTGCCAGTAGTATAGATTCCGGGGCCGGCCGTACGCAGTATTTT. As protein: CASSIDSGAGRTQYF.

This chain connects TRBV28 to TRBJ1-6; perhaps TRBD1 as D (6 bases). CDR1 and CDR2 from the germline V gene are MDHEN and SYDVKM. Trimming cost V 7 bases and J 7 bases, with 11 bases left between them. CDR3 size: 13 residues. In nucleotides, the CDR3 is TGTGCCAGCATCGGACAGACGAATTCACCCCTCCACTTT. It codes for CASIGQTNSPLHF.

The chain couples TRBV28 to TRBJ1-1; D not resolved. CDR3 length: 12 amino acids. The germline V gene has CDR1 MDHEN and CDR2 SYDVKM. V was cut by 2 bases and J by 11 bases, with 12 bases left in between. Here the CDR3 DNA reads TGTGCCAGCAGTTTAACCCGGCCATTGGCTTTCTTT. Translating it yields CASSLTRPLAFF.

The rearrangement uses TRBV21-1 and TRBJ1-1; the table gives TRBD1 as D, unverified against the DNA. TRBV21-1 is designated a pseudogene. CDR3 length: 10 amino acids. CDR3 DNA: TGTGCCAGCCAATACACTGAAGCTTTCTTT. Encoded protein: CASQYTEAFF.

V and J are TRBV3-1 (or the pseudogene TRBV3-2) and TRBJ2-1, with D tentatively TRBD1 or TRBD2 (6 bases each). CDR3 length: 15 residues. Germline V gives CDR1 LGHDT, CDR2 YNNKEL (reference sequence). The V end lost 4 bases, the J end lost 1 base, and 11 bases lay between the germline ends. CDR3 nucleotides: TGTGCCAGCAGCCCTGGGGGGCGTTCCTACAATGAGCAGTTCTTC. Translated, it gives CASSPGGRSYNEQFF.

The chain uses TRBV6-5 and TRBJ2-3; 7 bases match TRBD1. CDR3 length equals 14 residues. CDR1 is MNHEY and CDR2 is SVGAGI in the germline V gene. The ends lost 5 bases at V and 2 bases at J; junction bases unmatched: 4. The CDR3 loop is CASSPTGDTDTQYF. CDR3 nucleotide sequence: TGTGCCAGCAGTCCTACAGGGGACACAGATACGCAGTATTTT.

This sequence joins TRBV4-2 and TRBJ2-7; D not resolved. Germline V gene lookup returns CDR1 LGHNA and CDR2 YNFKEQ. Trimming cost V 1 base and J 7 bases, with 14 bases left between them. The CDR3 has 14 residues. The DNA of the CDR3 is TGTGCCAGCAGCCAAGCAGGCCCAGAAGGAGAGCAGTACTTC. This gives the protein CASSQAGPEGEQYF.

The chain is built from TRBV9 and TRBJ2-2, with TRBD2 identical over 9 bases. V lost 4 bases and J lost 6; bases outside the gene matches: 13. CDR1 is SGDLS and CDR2 is YYNGEE in the germline V gene. CDR3 size: 17 residues. The CDR3 here is CASSPPGVSGGSGELFF. The CDR3 DNA sequence: TGTGCCAGCAGCCCTCCTGGGGTTAGCGGGGGATCCGGGGAGCTGTTTTTT. The complete variable domain, with remaining parts taken from reference TRBV9 and TRBJ2-2, reads DSGVTQTPKHLITATGQRVTLRCSPRSGDLSVYWYQQSLDQGLQFLIQYYNGEERAKGNILERFSAQQFPDLHSELNLSSLELGDSALYFCASSPPGVSGGSGELFFGEGSRLTVL.

This CDR3 is CASSPREFSGIVKNIQYF. Written as DNA, the CDR3 is TGTGCCAGCTCACCGAGGGAATTCTCGGGTATAGTCAAAAACATTCAGTACTTC. The chain uses TRBV18 and TRBJ2-4; D is possibly TRBD2 (5 bases). The germline gives CDR1 KGHSH, CDR2 LQKENI. The CDR3 is made up of 18 amino acids. Trimming took off 3 bases at V and 3 bases at J, with 21 bases between the two ends.

Only a few counts were recorded for this clone. The rearrangement uses TRBV7-9 and TRBJ2-7; 10 positions agree with TRBD1. The trim removed 3 bases at V and 0 bases at J, leaving 2 bases unmatched. The CDR3 is 15 residues long. CDR1 and CDR2 from the germline V gene are SEHNR and FQNEAQ (reference sequence). The CDR3 loop reads CASSFRTGGSYEQYF. The CDR3 coding sequence is TGTGCCAGCAGCTTTCGGACAGGGGGCTCCTACGAGCAGTACTTC.

The V call is TRBV25-1, the J call TRBJ1-2, with TRBD1 as a possible D gene (5 bases). This CDR3 comprises 15 residues. Germline V gene data show CDR1 as MGHDK and CDR2 as SYGVNS. V was clipped by 2 bases and J by 7 bases, with 17 bases between them. CDR3 region: CASSEKGFFPGGYTF. The CDR3 nucleotides read TGTGCCAGCAGTGAAAAGGGGTTCTTTCCGGGTGGCTACACCTTC.

The chain is built from TRBV28 and TRBJ2-4; D is possibly TRBD1 or TRBD2 (5 bases each). The CDR3 spans 14 residues. V was clipped by 4 bases and J by 6 bases, with 13 bases between them. Per germline, CDR1 MDHEN and CDR2 SYDVKM. In nucleotides, the CDR3 is TGTGCCAGCAGTTCCCCCCCCGGGACAAACATTCAGTACTTC. It translates to CASSSPPGTNIQYF.

The gene calls are TRBV15 and TRBJ2-7; D unclear. Germline loops: CDR1 LNHNV, CDR2 YYDKDF (reference sequence). Deletions cut 2 bases from V and 1 base from J, with 12 bases between. The CDR3 length is 15 residues. This chain's CDR3 is CATSRQDRLSYEQYF. The CDR3 DNA sequence: TGTGCCACCAGCAGACAGGACCGGTTATCCTACGAGCAGTACTTC.

V and J are TRBV27 and TRBJ1-3; maybe TRBD1 (6 bases). The CDR3 runs to 15 residues. Germline V gene data show CDR1 as MNHEY and CDR2 as SMNVEV (reference sequence). The ends were cut back, 6 bases at V and 4 bases at J, with 16 bases in the middle. The CDR3 region has the DNA TGTGCCAGCAGGGACTTCAGGGGAGACGGAAACACCATATATTTT. Translation: CASRDFRGDGNTIYF.

The CDR3 sequence: CASTVSGAPSSYNEQFF. Written as DNA, the CDR3 is TGTGCCAGCACCGTGAGCGGGGCCCCGAGCTCCTACAATGAGCAGTTCTTC. The V gene is TRBV9, the J gene TRBJ2-1; 7 bases line up with TRBD2. V lost 6 bases, J lost 0 bases, and 12 bases stayed unmatched. Germline CDR1 and CDR2: SGDLS and YYNGEE. This CDR3 spans 17 amino acids.

The chain is built from TRBV28 and TRBJ1-5; 7 bases map to TRBD1. The trim removed 3 bases at V and 1 base at J, leaving 3 bases unmatched. Germline V gives CDR1 MDHEN, CDR2 SYDVKM. The CDR3 has 15 amino acids. The CDR3: CASSFGGQSNQPQHF. The CDR3 coding sequence is TGTGCCAGCAGTTTCGGGGGACAGAGCAATCAGCCCCAGCATTTT.

This clone was picked up one time. This chain uses TRBV25-1 with TRBJ2-5, with 13 bases identical to TRBD2. The CDR3 runs to 16 residues. Germline CDR1 MGHDK, CDR2 SYGVNS. Trimming took 5 bases from V and 4 from J; bases not matched to a gene: 7. The CDR3 DNA reads as TGTGCCAGCAGTTGGGGTGGACTAGCGGGGGTAGAGACCCAGTACTTC. Residues: CASSWGGLAGVETQYF.